This T cell receptor (beta chain) was profiled in a study of beta chain features in type 1 diabetes. A word on this clone: The antigen remains unidentified.

General observations from the study: Shortening that was moderate but significant affected the TCRB CDR3s of Type 1 diabetes patients in all four CD4+ subsets.

Every isolated RNA sample was fully reverse transcribed, so sequencing captured expressed TCRB transcripts. Data came from immunoSEQ multiplex PCR; TCRdb stores just in-frame clones and leaves some out. The sample has a few hundred thousand clones; approximately 15% are singletons. The source material was naive CD4+ T cells from blood. The receptor was isolated from a woman between 18 and 30 years old with type 1 diabetes.

The CDR3 DNA follows: TGTGCTAGTGGTCCGATCGACAGGGCCTACAATGAGCAGTTCTTC. Translation: CASGPIDRAYNEQFF. The chain is built from TRBV12-5 and TRBJ2-1; 7 bases are shared with TRBD1. V shed 5 bases, J shed 2 bases, and the junction held 6 bases outside the gene matches. The CDR3 has 15 amino acids. Germline values: CDR1 LGHNT, CDR2 FRNRAP.